The 13 T cell receptor beta chains below were found in one sample sequenced in a study of shared clonotypes between healthy human individuals. Sequencing was performed with immunoSEQ multiplex PCR; in TCRdb, only in-frame clones are kept and a portion is missing. Of 98,000 or so clones listed, 68% were seen once; the top ten hold approximately 25%. The sample consisted of memory CD8+ T cells sorted from blood. This sample's subset: CD45RO+ cells pooled with CCR7-negative TemRA cells. All receptors derive from a woman in her 30s in good health.

This clone was seen a few times. The V call is TRBV6-1, the J call TRBJ1-1; D gene unclear. V was clipped by 9 bases and J by 5 bases, with 13 bases between them. CDR1 MNHNS and CDR2 SASEGT come from the germline V gene. The CDR3 is made up of 12 amino acids. CDR3 bases: TGTGCCAGTCGGACCCTGGGGACTGAAGCTTTCTTT. Translating gives CASRTLGTEAFF.

The chain is built from TRBV7-9 and TRBJ2-7; 12 bases align to TRBD2. V was pared by 5 bases and J by 0 bases, with 8 bases of the junction left unmatched. The germline V gene encodes CDR1 SEHNR and CDR2 FQNEAQ (reference sequence). The CDR3 has 17 amino acids. The CDR3 loop is CASSPLGLAGFSYEQYF. The CDR3 bases are TGTGCCAGCAGCCCGCTGGGACTAGCGGGTTTCTCCTACGAGCAGTACTTC.

This clone came up once. V is TRBV7-9 and J is TRBJ2-7; D gene unclear. This CDR3 has 12 amino acids. V lost 5 bases and J lost 3, with 8 bases in between. The germline CDR1 and CDR2 sequences are SEHNR and FQNEAQ (reference sequence). CDR3 sequence: CASSPHHYEQYF. In DNA form, the CDR3 reads TGTGCCAGCAGCCCCCACCACTACGAGCAGTACTTC.

V usage is TRBV19 and J usage is TRBJ2-5, with a weak D call TRBD1 (6 bases). The end of the DNA aligns better with TRBJ2-7, so the J call may be wrong. The CDR3 has 16 amino acids. The germline V gene encodes CDR1 LNHDA and CDR2 SQIVND (reference sequence). The CDR3 protein is CASSINTGSITYEQYF. CDR3 nucleotides: TGTGCCAGTAGTATTAACACAGGGTCGATTACCTACGAGCAGTACTTC.

The V call is TRBV5-1, the J call TRBJ2-2; 10 bases are a match to TRBD1. CDR3 length: 15 amino acids. The junction had 8 bases not matched to a gene; V was cut back by 4 bases and J by 8 bases. CDR1 is SGHRS and CDR2 is YFSETQ in the germline V gene. The CDR3 reads CASSEQGQGSGELFF. In DNA form, the CDR3 reads TGCGCCAGCAGCGAACAGGGACAGGGGAGTGGGGAGCTGTTTTTT.

This clone was detected only a few times. The sample carries other DNA sequences with the same CDR3. V is TRBV5-1 and J is TRBJ2-1; 10 bases agree with TRBD2. The V segment lost 1 base and the J segment 4 bases; nucleotides outside the gene matches: 2. The CDR3 spans 15 residues. Germline CDR1 reads SGHRS; CDR2 reads YFSETQ. This CDR3 reads CASSLSSGSYNEQFF. The CDR3 nucleotides read TGCGCCAGCAGCTTGTCTAGCGGGAGTTACAATGAGCAGTTCTTC.

V is TRBV9 and J is TRBJ1-1; D uncertain. V lost 0 bases and J 3 bases, leaving 9 bases between the germline ends. The CDR3 sequence is 14 residues long. Germline CDR1 SGDLS, CDR2 YYNGEE. In nucleotides, the CDR3 is TGTGCCAGCAGCGTAGTTCGGTCGGACACTGAAGCTTTCTTT. Protein: CASSVVRSDTEAFF.

This clone turned up a few times. V is TRBV9 and J is TRBJ1-1; no firm D call. V was shortened by 0 bases and J by 4 bases, with 13 bases between the two germline ends. The CDR3 is 15 residues long. The germline CDR1 and CDR2 sequences are SGDLS and YYNGEE. The CDR3 sequence is CASSVVEGSGTEAFF. The CDR3 nucleotides read TGTGCCAGCAGCGTAGTCGAAGGGAGCGGCACTGAAGCTTTCTTT.

The gene calls are TRBV30 and TRBJ1-1, with D possibly TRBD1 on 5 matching bases. Germline V gene sequence: CDR1 GTSNPN, CDR2 SVGIG (reference sequence). V was clipped by 5 bases and J by 2 bases, with 21 bases between them. The CDR3 totals 16 residues. CDR3 sequence reads: CAWSVRIRDSNTEAFF. The CDR3 DNA reads as TGTGCCTGGTCCGTGAGGATTCGGGACTCAAACACTGAAGCTTTCTTT.

There are a few counts of this clone. The V and J genes are TRBV11-2 and TRBJ2-7; D remains ambiguous. Trimming left V 8 bases short and J 6 bases short, with 14 bases between. The CDR3 is 12 amino acids. Germline V gene lookup returns CDR1 SGHAT and CDR2 FQNNGV. The CDR3 region is CASGPSVSEQYF. In DNA form, the CDR3 reads TGTGCCAGCGGTCCCTCCGTGAGCGAGCAGTACTTC.

This clone was seen only once. The rearrangement uses TRBV27 and TRBJ2-7; no clear D. Per the germline V gene, CDR1 is MNHEY and CDR2 is SMNVEV (reference sequence). V was shortened by 8 bases and J by 0 bases, with 8 bases between the two germline ends. The CDR3 contains 12 residues. The CDR3 loop reads CASFLSSYEQYF. Here the CDR3 DNA reads TGTGCCAGCTTCCTGAGCTCCTACGAGCAGTACTTC.

The CDR3 DNA is TGTGCCTGGAGTGTGCCGGGACAGGCGCAAAAACTGTTTTTT. Translating gives CAWSVPGQAQKLFF. The V call is TRBV30, the J call TRBJ1-4, with TRBD1 matching 8 bases. V dropped 0 bases and J dropped 9; count of bases not matched to a gene: 6. The CDR3 is 14 amino acids. Germline V gene sequence: CDR1 GTSNPN, CDR2 SVGIG (reference sequence).

Here the CDR3 DNA reads TGCAGCGTTTGGGACAGGGTAGGCTCTGGCTACACCTTC. This codes for CSVWDRVGSGYTF. The V and J genes are TRBV29-1 and TRBJ1-2; 9 nucleotides agree with TRBD1. Germline values: CDR1 SQVTM, CDR2 ANQGSEA. V dropped 5 bases and J dropped 7; count of bases not matched to a gene: 8. The CDR3 has 13 amino acids.